The text below deals with one T cell receptor beta chain. Its specificity is unknown. Time point here: week 47, end of study. Each vaccine dose was 300 ug of mutant IDH1 20-mer peptide, with topical imiquimod. The data were taken from a study of a mutant IDH1 vaccine in newly diagnosed glioma. Study-wide context: Commencement of vaccination occurred 4-6 weeks following radiotherapy alone, or concurrently with temozolomide cycles. Antecedent treatment encompassed radiotherapy, temozolomide, or their combination; the majority received both. At week 35 came visit V12, and visit V13 followed at week 47.

The repertoire was sequenced with immunoSEQ multiplex PCR; TCRdb's copy has only in-frame clones and lacks some. The sample contains about 35,000 clones, 87% of which appear only once. Deletions cut 5 bases from V and 5 bases from J, with 12 bases between. Germline V gene lookup returns CDR1 SGHTA and CDR2 FQGNSA. The CDR3 runs to 13 residues. The source material was PBMCs, sampled from a glioma patient whose treatment included an IDH1 peptide vaccine. J is TRBJ2-5 and V is TRBV7-2; D gene unclear. This receptor was obtained from a woman in her 30s with glioma. The CDR3 loop is CASSARPGETQYF. DNA of the CDR3: TGTGCCAGCAGCGCTAGGCCTGGGGAGACCCAGTACTTC.